The text below deals with one TCR beta chain. These data originate in a study of T-cell reconstitution after alpha-beta-depleted transplantation in children. It was with unique molecular identifiers that the TCRbeta library was prepared. Using its own MiXCR run on the PCR reads, TCRdb lists one record per CDR3 protein. This table holds 350,000 to 450,000 distinct CDR3 sequences, 10% to 15% found once. From germline, CDR1 is LNHDA and CDR2 SQIVND (reference sequence). The CDR3 sequence is 13 residues long. The ends were cut back, 5 bases at V and 0 bases at J, with 7 bases in the middle. The material was PBMCs, obtained from the stem cell graft. The genes are TRBV19 and TRBJ1-1; unclear D gene. The sequence was obtained from a human donor who donated a stem cell graft to a child with Fanconi anemia. The CDR3 DNA reads TGTGCCAGTAGTTACGCAGTGAACACTGAAGCTTTCTTT. It codes for CASSYAVNTEAFF.